This T cell receptor beta chain was sequenced for a study of T cell repertoires in cytomegalovirus infection (dated by TCRdb to about 2019). About the investigation overall: Recently identified HLA-C-restricted CMV epitopes, whose presentation resists viral immunomodulation, were targeted by peptide stimulations together with well-studied HLA-B-restricted epitopes. Because public TCR beta signatures pointed to carriage of CMV infection together with the matching HLA type, the HLA type of each donor mattered for the analysis. On the study overall, not on this receptor specifically: The ex vivo response was dominated by HLA-C-restricted CMV-specific TCR beta clonotypes, and the single most frequent clonotype in two of eight donors was supplied by these HLA-C-restricted clonotypes. Cumulative frequency of public TCR beta family members discriminated carriers of CMV infection plus the relevant HLA type in this cohort and an independent roughly 330-donor cohort.

The treatment or condition label for this specimen denotes: in vitro stimulation with specific CMV peptide epitopes to enrich CMV-specific T cells. The sequencer was an Illumina HiSeq 1500. The public reads were run again by TCRdb, first through fastp at Q25 and then through MiXCR, and only productive beta chains were kept. Entries are consolidated by CDR3 protein sequence, retaining the most common genes and DNA. Here the sample has around 710,000 distinct CDR3 sequences; about 29% occur a single time. About an eighth of the sample comes from the top ten. The germline V gene (reference sequence) yields SEHNR for CDR1 and FQNEAQ for CDR2. The CDR3 contains 14 residues, cysteine and phenylalanine counted. Only the CDR3 portion is preserved as DNA: 42 bases, with reading frame beginning at the first base. The junction carries 8 bases between V and J, which are trimmed by 1 base and 5 bases respectively.

This clonotype was seen only a few times. There is no known antigen for this receptor. Per-base qualities were not stored, and no clone one base away is much larger. The sample here was cultured CD8+ T cells from PBMCs, taken from culture after CMV antigen stimulation. The chain links TRBV7-9 with TRBJ1-4; no D gene call is confident. The receptor's source is a human donor in good health (CMV status not recorded). Some clones in this sample may be carry-over from other donors' samples. For the CDR3, the sequence is CASSLVSENEKLFF. The bases read TGTGCCAGCAGCTTAGTTTCAGAGAATGAAAAACTGTTTTTT.